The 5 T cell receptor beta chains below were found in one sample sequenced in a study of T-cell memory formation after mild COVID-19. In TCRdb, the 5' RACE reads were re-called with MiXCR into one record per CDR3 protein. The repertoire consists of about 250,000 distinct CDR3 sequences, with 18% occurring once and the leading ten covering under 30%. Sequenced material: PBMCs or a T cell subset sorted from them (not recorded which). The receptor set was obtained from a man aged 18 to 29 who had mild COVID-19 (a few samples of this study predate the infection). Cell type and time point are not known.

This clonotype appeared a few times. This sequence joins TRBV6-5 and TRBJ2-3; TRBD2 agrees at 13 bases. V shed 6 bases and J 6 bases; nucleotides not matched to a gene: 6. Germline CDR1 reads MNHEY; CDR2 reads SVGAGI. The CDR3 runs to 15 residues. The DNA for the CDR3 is TGTGCCAGCAGACGGACTAGCGGGGGAGGGGATACGCAGTATTTT. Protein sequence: CASRRTSGGGDTQYF.

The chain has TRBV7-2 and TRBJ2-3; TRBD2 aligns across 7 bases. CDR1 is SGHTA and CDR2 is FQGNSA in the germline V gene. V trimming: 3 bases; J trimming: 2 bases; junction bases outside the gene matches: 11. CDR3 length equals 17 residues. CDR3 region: CASSLNGGFSNTDTQYF. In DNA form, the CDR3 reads TGTGCCAGCAGCTTGAACGGGGGGTTTTCTAACACAGATACGCAGTATTTT.

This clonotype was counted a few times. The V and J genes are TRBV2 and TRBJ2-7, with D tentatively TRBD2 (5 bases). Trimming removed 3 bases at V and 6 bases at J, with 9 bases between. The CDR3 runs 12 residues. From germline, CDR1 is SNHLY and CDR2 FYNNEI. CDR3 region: CASSEDSGEQYV. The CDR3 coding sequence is TGTGCCAGCAGTGAGGACTCGGGCGAGCAGTACGTC.

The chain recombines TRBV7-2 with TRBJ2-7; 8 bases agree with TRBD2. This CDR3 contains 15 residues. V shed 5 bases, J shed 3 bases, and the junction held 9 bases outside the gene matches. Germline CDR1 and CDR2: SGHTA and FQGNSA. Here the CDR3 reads CASSPSGGPNYEQYF. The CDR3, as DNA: TGTGCCAGCAGCCCATCGGGGGGGCCGAACTACGAGCAGTACTTC.

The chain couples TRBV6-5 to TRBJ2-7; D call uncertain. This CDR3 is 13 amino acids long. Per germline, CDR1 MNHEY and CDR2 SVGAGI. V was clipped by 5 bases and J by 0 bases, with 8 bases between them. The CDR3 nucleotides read TGTGCCAGCAGTCAAGCGTCCTCCTACGAGCAGTACTTC. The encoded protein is CASSQASSYEQYF.